The subject of this entry is one T cell receptor (beta chain). The antigen remains undetermined. One end of the junction is discordant with germline, which a read error may explain. PCR used 60 Vbeta primers and 13 Jbeta primers. Assay used: immunoSEQ multiplex PCR; TCRdb lists only in-frame clones, some missing. Of 130,000 or so clones in the sample, roughly 80% were seen once. This sample stems from a study of cytomegalovirus exposure and HLA in healthy donors. Notes on the study in general: By a later analysis, the bulk of CMV-associated TCR beta chains appeared HLA-restricted. Being productive about 87% or about 30% of the time was typical of most TCR beta V segments in an earlier analysis. Presence/absence analyses assumed roughly uniform sequencing depth across donors, which may not hold.

The origin of this receptor is a female donor in good health and CMV-seronegative. Input material: PBMCs.

CDR3 in amino acids: CASSFFGGNNNGQFF. CDR3 coding DNA: TGTGCCAGCAGTTTTTTTGGCGGAAACAACAATGGGCAGTTCTTC. The chain uses TRBV28 and TRBJ2-1; no definite D call. The CDR3 runs to 15 residues. Germline assignment: CDR1 MDHEN and CDR2 SYDVKM.